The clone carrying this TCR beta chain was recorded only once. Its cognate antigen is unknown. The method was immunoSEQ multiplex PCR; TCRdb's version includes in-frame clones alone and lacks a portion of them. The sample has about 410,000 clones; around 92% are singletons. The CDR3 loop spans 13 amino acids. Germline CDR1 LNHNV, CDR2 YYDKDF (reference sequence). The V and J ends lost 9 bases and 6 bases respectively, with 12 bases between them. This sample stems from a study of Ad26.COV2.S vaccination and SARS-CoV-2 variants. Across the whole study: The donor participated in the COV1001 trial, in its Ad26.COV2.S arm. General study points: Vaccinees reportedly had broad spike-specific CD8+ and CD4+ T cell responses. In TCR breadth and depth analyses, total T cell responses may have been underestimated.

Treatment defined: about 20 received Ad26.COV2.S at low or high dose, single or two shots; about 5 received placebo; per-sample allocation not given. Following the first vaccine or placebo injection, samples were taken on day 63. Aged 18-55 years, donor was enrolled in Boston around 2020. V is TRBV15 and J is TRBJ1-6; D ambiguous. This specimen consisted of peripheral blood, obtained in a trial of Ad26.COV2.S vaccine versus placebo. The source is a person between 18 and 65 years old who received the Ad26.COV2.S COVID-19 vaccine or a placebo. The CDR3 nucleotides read TGTGCCACGGAGGACGGAATTAATTCACCCCTCCACTTT. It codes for CATEDGINSPLHF.